The 27 T cell receptor beta chains presented below share a single source sample, sequenced in a study of cytomegalovirus exposure and HLA in healthy donors. The PCR employed 60 Vbeta primers together with 13 Jbeta primers. Profiling relied on immunoSEQ multiplex PCR, and the TCRdb table lists in-frame clones only, not all of them. The table has 80,000 to 130,000 clones, roughly 70% seen once. The sample was PBMCs. The receptors were sampled from a woman between 18 and 29 years old in good health and CMV-seropositive.

V gene TRBV29-1 combines with J gene TRBJ2-7; TRBD2 matches at 8 bases. Trimming took 0 bases from V and 4 from J; bases not matched to a gene: 8. The CDR3 sequence is 15 residues long. Germline CDR1 SQVTM, CDR2 ANQGSEA. CDR3 residues: CSVEETQRERYEQYF. The CDR3, as DNA: TGCAGCGTTGAAGAGACCCAGCGGGAGAGGTACGAGCAGTACTTC.

This clone has at least ten counts. The chain joins TRBV4-3 to TRBJ2-5; TRBD2 aligns across 10 bases. J lost 4 bases, V lost 3 bases, and 8 bases had no gene match. There are 16 residues in the CDR3. In germline, CDR1 is LGHNA, CDR2 YSLEER. The CDR3 is CASSQYSSGSRETQYF. In nucleotides, the CDR3 is TGCGCCAGCAGCCAGTACTCTAGCGGGAGCCGAGAGACCCAGTACTTC.

This clone was seen a single time. J is TRBJ2-2 and V is TRBV9, with 9 bases that match TRBD1. Germline-derived CDR1 and CDR2 are SGDLS and YYNGEE. V lost 1 base, J lost 10 bases, and 8 bases stayed unmatched. CDR3 length: 15 residues. The CDR3 loop is CASSVRGTGSEELFF. The DNA for the CDR3 is TGTGCCAGCAGCGTACGCGGGACAGGGTCTGAGGAGCTGTTTTTT.

This chain connects TRBV28 to TRBJ2-2; tentatively, D is TRBD1 (6 bases). CDR1 is MDHEN, CDR2 SYDVKM, per germline. V was shortened by 4 bases and J by 3 bases, with 9 bases between the two germline ends. The CDR3 sequence is 14 residues long. In DNA form, the CDR3 reads TGTGCCAGCAGTTCAGGGGAACACACCGGGGAGCTGTTTTTT. Translation gives CASSSGEHTGELFF.

With regard to this clone: Relative to the germline gene, one junction end is altered; a read error may explain this. The J gene is TRBJ1-5, the V gene TRBV5-8; D remains unclear. This CDR3 has 14 residues. From germline, CDR1 is SGHTS and CDR2 YDEGEE. The CDR3 DNA reads as TGTGCCAGCAGTTTGGACTTCATCAATCAGCCCCAGCATTTT. Its protein product is CASSLDFINQPQHF. Combining the CDR3 with reference TRBV5-8 and TRBJ1-5 gives the whole variable domain EAGVTQSPTHLIKTRGQQATLRCSPISGHTSVYWYQQALGLGLQFLLWYDEGEERNRGNFPPRFSGRQFPNYSSELNVNALELEDSALYLCASSLDFINQPQHFGDGTRLSIL.

This chain joins TRBV30 and TRBJ1-1, with D maybe TRBD1 (5 bases). CDR3 length: 15 residues. CDR1 and CDR2 (germline): GTSNPN, SVGIG (reference sequence). V lost 5 bases to trimming and J lost 2 bases, with 18 bases between them. This CDR3 reads CAWGRSGGLNTEAFF. The CDR3 DNA reads as TGTGCCTGGGGCCGGAGCGGGGGATTAAACACTGAAGCTTTCTTT.

The chain joins TRBV28 to TRBJ2-7; maybe TRBD2 (6 bases). V lost 6 bases, J lost 4 bases, and 19 bases lay in between. CDR3 length: 15 amino acids. Germline V gene lookup returns CDR1 MDHEN and CDR2 SYDVKM. DNA of the CDR3: TGTGCCAGCAGCTCAACTAGCCCCCACCCTTACGAGCAGTACTTC. Its translation is CASSSTSPHPYEQYF.

The rearrangement uses TRBV28 and TRBJ2-5; 7 positions match TRBD1. The closer fit of TRBJ2-7 to the DNA end suggests the J call may be wrong. The CDR3 length is 15 residues. Germline lookup yields CDR1 MDHEN and CDR2 SYDVKM. The CDR3 bases are TGTGCCAGCACCTCAGGGGGACAGACCTCCTACGAGCAGTACTTC. Translation: CASTSGGQTSYEQYF.

The chain couples TRBV15 to TRBJ1-4, with a weak D call TRBD1 (5 bases). Per germline, CDR1 LNHNV and CDR2 YYDKDF (reference sequence). The CDR3 covers 15 residues. V dropped 3 bases and J dropped 2 bases, with 10 bases sitting between them. The CDR3 nucleotides read TGTGCCACCAGCAGCAGACAGACTACTAATGAAAAACTGTTTTTT. Amino acids: CATSSRQTTNEKLFF. Filled out from reference TRBV15 and TRBJ1-4, the complete variable domain reads DAMVIQNPRYQVTQFGKPVTLSCSQTLNHNVMYWYQQKSSQAPKLLFHYYDKDFNNEADTPDNFQSRRPNTSFCFLDIRSPGLGDTAMYLCATSSRQTTNEKLFFGSGTQLSVL.

CDR3 in amino acids: CSALSSYEQYF. The DNA for the CDR3 is TGCAGTGCTCTCAGCTCCTACGAGCAGTACTTC. This chain links TRBV20-1 with TRBJ2-7; D not certain. The CDR3 is 11 residues long. Germline V gene data show CDR1 as DFQATT and CDR2 as SNEGSKA (reference sequence). The V and J ends lost 5 bases and 0 bases respectively, with 5 bases between them.

This chain links TRBV27 with TRBJ1-5; no firm D call. V lost 3 bases, J lost 5 bases, and 5 bases lay in between. CDR3 length: 12 residues. CDR1 and CDR2 (germline): MNHEY, SMNVEV (reference sequence). The CDR3 region has the DNA TGTGCCAGCAGTTTCCGTGATCAGCCCCAGCATTTT. This gives the protein CASSFRDQPQHF.

J is TRBJ2-7 and V is TRBV6-1; weak D call: TRBD1 (6 bases). The ends were cut back, 2 bases at V and 3 bases at J, with 14 bases in the middle. Germline CDR1 reads MNHNS; CDR2 reads SASEGT. This CDR3 has 15 amino acids. CDR3 loop: CASSEWTVEDYEQYF. The CDR3 DNA sequence: TGTGCCAGCAGTGAATGGACAGTGGAGGACTACGAGCAGTACTTC.

Remarks on this clone: This sample includes further DNA sequences coding for the same CDR3. This sequence joins TRBV15 and TRBJ2-3; 7 positions match TRBD2. The CDR3 consists of 16 residues. Unmatched junction bases numbered 10, after V lost 1 base and J lost 6 bases. Per germline, CDR1 LNHNV and CDR2 YYDKDF (reference sequence). The CDR3 region is CATSRAGGSAGDTQYF. The CDR3 nucleotides are TGTGCCACCAGCAGAGCGGGCGGGAGTGCAGGGGATACGCAGTATTTT.

The chain recombines TRBV6-5 with TRBJ1-2, with 7 bases lining up with TRBD1. In germline, CDR1 is MNHEY, CDR2 SVGAGI. The length of the CDR3 is 13 residues. The ends lost 8 bases at V and 6 bases at J; junction bases unmatched: 9. In nucleotides, the CDR3 is TGTGCCAGCCACAGAGGCAGGGGGAATGGCTACACCTTC. Its protein is CASHRGRGNGYTF.

This chain connects TRBV7-9 to TRBJ2-7; 9 bases agree with TRBD2. The CDR3 contains 15 residues. Germline-derived CDR1 and CDR2 are SEHNR and FQNEAQ (reference sequence). Trimming removed 0 bases from V and 2 bases from J; junction bases left unmatched: 2. This CDR3 is CASSLASGSTYEQYF. CDR3 coding DNA: TGTGCCAGCAGCTTAGCTAGCGGGAGCACCTACGAGCAGTACTTC. Supplemented by reference TRBV7-9 and TRBJ2-7, the full variable domain reads DTGVSQNPRHKITKRGQNVTFRCDPISEHNRLYWYRQTLGQGPEFLTYFQNEAQLEKSRLLSDRFSAERPKGSFSTLEIQRTEQGDSAMYLCASSLASGSTYEQYFGPGTRLTVT.

In this sample, this clone turned up a few times. The genes are TRBV19 and TRBJ2-2; tentatively, D is TRBD2 (6 bases). Germline loops: CDR1 LNHDA, CDR2 SQIVND (reference sequence). The CDR3 extends over 12 amino acids. The ends were cut back, 9 bases at V and 6 bases at J, with 11 bases in the middle. The CDR3 is CASSGSAGELFF. DNA for the CDR3: TGTGCCAGCTCCGGGAGCGCCGGGGAGCTGTTTTTT.

The chain is built from TRBV30 and TRBJ2-5, with a tentative D call TRBD1 (6 bases). CDR1 is GTSNPN and CDR2 is SVGIG in the germline V gene (reference sequence). Trimming pared 5 bases from V and 2 bases from J, leaving 9 bases between. CDR3 size: 12 residues. CDR3 in DNA: TGTGCCTGGGGACAGTCGCAAGAGACCCAGTACTTC. It translates to CAWGQSQETQYF.

The J gene is TRBJ2-5, the V gene TRBV7-9, with TRBD1 matching 8 bases. Germline V CDR1 and CDR2: SEHNR, FQNEAQ (reference sequence). V was clipped by 3 bases and J by 3 bases; unmatched bases: 3. The CDR3 extends over 14 amino acids. The CDR3 DNA sequence: TGTGCCAGCAGCTTCGCACAGGGGGAAGAGACCCAGTACTTC. Translation: CASSFAQGEETQYF.

The chain uses TRBV6-6 and TRBJ2-1, with 7 bases fitting TRBD2. The length of the CDR3 is 15 residues. V shed 3 bases and J 12 bases; nucleotides not matched to a gene: 14. Per the germline V gene, CDR1 is MNHNY and CDR2 is SVGAGI (reference sequence). Here the CDR3 reads CASSYPRDRTRGQFF. CDR3 nucleotide sequence: TGTGCCAGCAGTTATCCCAGGGATCGGACTAGAGGGCAGTTCTTC.

This chain joins TRBV7-3 and TRBJ2-1; 8 bases are shared with TRBD2. Trimming took 8 bases from V and 8 from J; bases not matched to a gene: 17. CDR1 SGHTA and CDR2 FQGTGA come from the germline V gene. The CDR3 runs 16 residues. This CDR3 is CASCPTGTRPIDEQFF. The CDR3, as DNA: TGTGCCAGCTGTCCAACCGGGACTAGGCCTATTGATGAGCAGTTCTTC.

V and J are TRBV5-1 and TRBJ1-3, with D possibly being TRBD1 (5 bases). The CDR3 covers 19 residues. The V end lost 0 bases, the J end lost 0 bases, and 19 bases lay between the germline ends. Germline V lookup: CDR1 SGHRS, CDR2 YFSETQ. This CDR3 reads CASSLGIRGRGDSGNTIYF. CDR3 DNA sequence: TGCGCCAGCAGCTTGGGGATAAGGGGAAGAGGCGACTCTGGAAACACCATATATTTT.

To note about this clone: Other nucleotide sequences from this sample produce the same CDR3. The chain combines TRBV29-1 with TRBJ2-5; 15 bases fit TRBD2. J lost 5 bases, V lost 7 bases, and 17 bases had no gene match. The CDR3 is made up of 18 amino acids. Germline CDR1 reads SQVTM; CDR2 reads ANQGSEA. The CDR3 spells CSALQDRTSGRAGETQYF. The CDR3 bases are TGCAGCGCCCTACAGGACCGGACTAGCGGGAGGGCTGGGGAGACCCAGTACTTC.

This rearrangement joins TRBV7-8 to TRBJ1-4; possibly TRBD1 for D (6 bases). V lost 4 bases and J lost 1, with 19 bases in between. Per the germline V gene, CDR1 is SGHVS and CDR2 is FQNEAQ. The CDR3 is 18 amino acids. The CDR3 nucleotides are TGTGCCAGCAGCTCGTACAGGGCGGGGGTTAGAACTAATGAAAAACTGTTTTTT. Its translation: CASSSYRAGVRTNEKLFF.

The chain is built from TRBV6-6 and TRBJ2-1; D might be TRBD2 (6 bases). Trimming pared 2 bases from V and 8 bases from J, leaving 19 bases between. Germline loops: CDR1 MNHNY, CDR2 SVGAGI (reference sequence). The CDR3 is made up of 16 amino acids. Here the CDR3 DNA reads TGTGCCAGCAGTTACGTTGCGGGAATTCAATCCGATGAGCAGTTCTTC. Translated: CASSYVAGIQSDEQFF.

The chain couples TRBV5-4 to TRBJ2-3; 11 bases agree with TRBD2. The CDR3 length is 14 residues. J was trimmed by 6 bases and V by 6 bases; bases with no gene match: 6. The germline CDR1 and CDR2 sequences are SGHNT and YYREEE (reference sequence). CDR3 coding DNA: TGTGCCAGCAACTCTGGGACTAGCGGCGATACGCAGTATTTT. This encodes CASNSGTSGDTQYF.

J is TRBJ2-2 and V is TRBV11-3, with 8 bases aligning to TRBD1. The length of the CDR3 is 15 residues. Germline V gene sequence: CDR1 SGHNT, CDR2 YENEEA. Germline trimming cut 0 bases from V and 4 bases from J; bases unmatched to any gene: 1. The CDR3 region has the DNA TGTGCCAGCAGCTTAGAACAGGGGGTCACCGGGGAGCTGTTTTTT. Its protein is CASSLEQGVTGELFF.

V and J are TRBV6-4 and TRBJ2-1; 11 nucleotides align to TRBD2. CDR1 and CDR2 from the germline V gene are MRHNA and SNTAGT. CDR3 length: 16 amino acids. Trimming took 0 bases from V and 6 from J; bases not matched to a gene: 4. The CDR3 DNA sequence: TGTGCCAGCAGTGACTCGGGGACTAGCGGAATCAATGAGCAGTTCTTC. Its translation is CASSDSGTSGINEQFF.